A single sample is the source of the 29 T cell receptor beta chains below, sequenced in a study of blood T cells in healthy people across ages. Primers used in a second PCR of about 6 to 11 cycles were a sample-barcoded 5' primer and a J-beta primer mix. MiXCR was run by TCRdb on the 5' RACE reads, yielding one entry per CDR3 protein. The sample lists some 900,000 distinct CDR3 sequences, around 30% occurring once. Sample: blood. The source of these receptors is a woman of 80 years or more in good health.

V is TRBV3-1 and J is TRBJ1-2; weak D call: TRBD1 (5 bases). Germline V lookup: CDR1 LGHDT, CDR2 YNNKEL (reference sequence). The CDR3 spans 15 residues. V dropped 3 bases and J dropped 4 bases, with 15 bases sitting between them. The CDR3 DNA reads as TGTGCCAGCAGCCAGGGCAGGGCTTTGGCCTATGGCTACACCTTC. Translated, it gives CASSQGRALAYGYTF.

This clonotype was found many times. The CDR3 spells CASSAGNYGYTF. As DNA, the CDR3 is TGTGCCAGCAGCGCCGGGAACTATGGCTACACCTTC. The chain joins TRBV6-4 to TRBJ1-2, with D unclear. This CDR3 has 12 residues. Germline V lookup: CDR1 MRHNA, CDR2 SNTAGT. Trimming took off 6 bases at V and 2 bases at J, with 7 bases between the two ends.

The chain joins TRBV10-2 to TRBJ2-1; 14 positions agree with TRBD2. Losses at the gene ends were 3 bases for V and 9 bases for J; bases not matched to a gene: 7. This CDR3 contains 16 residues. Germline CDR1 is WSHSY and CDR2 is SAAADI. The CDR3 spells CASSEGTSGGRGEQFF. CDR3 DNA: TGCGCCAGCAGTGAAGGGACTAGCGGGGGCCGCGGTGAGCAGTTCTTC.

This clonotype was recorded a few times. Just one base apart from a much larger clone, this may be a read error. This chain connects TRBV4-1 to TRBJ2-7, with a tentative D call TRBD1 (7 bases). The CDR3 has 15 amino acids. CDR1 is MGHRA, CDR2 YSYEKL, per germline. V was trimmed by 6 bases and J by 7 bases, leaving 22 bases between them. The CDR3 spells CASRHGRGEYNEQYF. In DNA, the CDR3 is TGCGCCAGCAGACATGGCAGGGGGGAATACAATGAGCAGTACTTC.

The sample holds many counts of this clonotype. The J gene is TRBJ2-5, the V gene TRBV5-1; TRBD1 aligns across 10 bases. Trimming took 6 bases from V and 4 from J; bases not matched to a gene: 3. The CDR3 consists of 13 residues. CDR1 and CDR2 from the germline V gene are SGHRS and YFSETQ. CDR3 bases: TGCGCCAGCACCGGGACAGGGGCAGAGACCCAGTACTTC. As protein: CASTGTGAETQYF. The full variable domain, its missing parts supplied by reference TRBV5-1 and TRBJ2-5, is KAGVTQTPRYLIKTRGQQVTLSCSPISGHRSVSWYQQTPGQGLQFLFEYFSETQRNKGNFPGRFSGRQFSNSRSEMNVSTLELGDSALYLCASTGTGAETQYFGPGTRLLVL.

This clonotype was counted ten times or more. The chain has TRBV7-2 and TRBJ2-3; tentatively, D is TRBD1 or TRBD2 (5 bases each). The CDR3 loop spans 15 amino acids. The V end was cut by 5 bases, the J end by 5 bases, with 17 bases between. Germline V gives CDR1 SGHTA, CDR2 FQGNSA. As DNA, the CDR3 is TGTGCCAGCAGCCCTAGGGGTGGGGGTAGAGATACGCAGTATTTT. It encodes CASSPRGGGRDTQYF.

This clonotype was seen ten or more times. The V and J genes are TRBV12-3 or TRBV12-4 and TRBJ2-5, with unresolved D. The CDR3 has 13 amino acids. The V end lost 1 base, the J end lost 5 bases, and 8 bases lay between the germline ends. The CDR3 DNA reads TGTGCCAGCAGTTTAGGTAGCTGGGAGACCCAGTACTTC. Protein: CASSLGSWETQYF.

This clonotype was observed many times. The genes are TRBV5-1 and TRBJ1-1; a possible D gene is TRBD1 (6 bases). V dropped 1 base and J dropped 1 base, with 11 bases sitting between them. The CDR3 is made up of 15 amino acids. Germline CDR1 and CDR2: SGHRS and YFSETQ. The CDR3 DNA is TGCGCCAGCAGCTTGTTCCCGGACAGGAACACTGAAGCTTTCTTT. Translation: CASSLFPDRNTEAFF.

There are many counts of this clonotype. The chain carries TRBV4-3 and TRBJ2-3; unclear D gene. The germline V gene has CDR1 LGHNA and CDR2 YSLEER. V was clipped by 3 bases and J by 2 bases, with 15 bases between them. The CDR3 totals 16 residues. CDR3 in DNA: TGCGCCAGCAGCCACGAAACCAACATAGTCACAGATACGCAGTATTTT. It yields the protein CASSHETNIVTDTQYF.

Many counts were recorded for this clonotype. The chain combines TRBV12-3 or TRBV12-4 with TRBJ1-6; D is unclear. The CDR3 runs to 12 residues. Trimming left V 4 bases short and J 7 bases short, with 5 bases between. In DNA form, the CDR3 reads TGTGCCAGCAGTTCCGGGAATTCACCCCTCCACTTT. It yields the protein CASSSGNSPLHF.

This clonotype was detected many times. This chain uses TRBV7-2 with TRBJ2-1; either TRBD1 or TRBD2 may supply D (5 bases each). This CDR3 has 15 residues. Germline-derived CDR1 and CDR2 are SGHTA and FQGNSA. Deletions cut 5 bases from V and 4 bases from J, with 15 bases between. CDR3 bases: TGTGCCAGCAGCCGGGACGCGGTGGGTTACAATGAGCAGTTCTTC. Its protein is CASSRDAVGYNEQFF.

This clonotype was counted ten times or more. CDR3 sequence reads: CSVELLAGIDETQYF. CDR3 sequence (DNA): TGCAGCGTTGAGTTGCTAGCGGGGATAGATGAGACCCAGTACTTC. The chain links TRBV29-1 to TRBJ2-5; 9 bases map to TRBD2. Germline V gene sequence: CDR1 SQVTM, CDR2 ANQGSEA. The CDR3 contains 15 residues. The junction had 10 bases not matched to a gene; V was cut back by 3 bases and J by 5 bases.

This clonotype has just a few counts. The chain links TRBV18 to TRBJ2-3; D is unclear. Trimming took 0 bases from V and 6 from J, leaving 7 bases between them. CDR1 KGHSH and CDR2 LQKENI come from the germline V gene. The CDR3 consists of 13 residues. The DNA for the CDR3 is TGTGCCAGCTCACCACCGGGTTCGGATACGCAGTATTTT. It yields the protein CASSPPGSDTQYF.

At least ten counts were recorded for this clonotype. The rearrangement links TRBV4-3 to TRBJ2-1; D may be TRBD1 (5 bases). V was cut by 0 bases and J by 8 bases, with 17 bases left in between. The CDR3 is 16 residues long. From germline, CDR1 is LGHNA and CDR2 YSLEER. CDR3 sequence: CASSQEGRVVGDEQFF. The CDR3 bases are TGCGCCAGCAGCCAAGAGGGCAGGGTCGTTGGGGATGAGCAGTTCTTC.

The gene calls are TRBV20-1 and TRBJ1-1, with TRBD1 matching 7 bases. Germline V CDR1 and CDR2: DFQATT, SNEGSKA (reference sequence). The CDR3 contains 15 residues. With 0 bases clipped from V and 1 base from J, the junction kept 5 bases outside the gene matches. The CDR3 bases are TGCAGTGCTAGAGATGCCAGACAGGGGAACACTGAAGCTTTCTTT. Encoded protein: CSARDARQGNTEAFF.

With regard to this clonotype: A much larger clone lies a single base off, so this may be a read error. The V and J genes are TRBV5-6 and TRBJ2-5; TRBD1 or TRBD2 may be the D gene (5 bases each). Germline V gene sequence: CDR1 SGHDT, CDR2 YYEEEE. There are 15 residues in the CDR3. V lost 10 bases to trimming and J lost 4 bases, with 23 bases between them. This chain's CDR3 is CAGRKPGRVGETQYF. The CDR3 DNA reads as TGTGCCGGCCGCAAACCGGGACGGGTGGGAGAGACCCAGTACTTC. Complete variable domain (other parts from reference TRBV5-6 and TRBJ2-5): DAGVTQSPTHLIKTRGQQVTLRCSPKSGHDTVSWYQQALGQGPQFIFQYYEEEERQRGNFPDRFSGHQFPNYSSELNVNALLLGDSALYLCAGRKPGRVGETQYFGPGTRLLVL.

This clonotype has at least ten counts. This chain joins TRBV5-5 and TRBJ2-7; D assignment may be TRBD1 or TRBD2 (5 bases each). Germline CDR1 is SGHKS and CDR2 is YYEKEE (reference sequence). Deletions cut 4 bases from V and 4 bases from J, with 15 bases between. The CDR3 has 14 amino acids. The DNA of the CDR3 is TGTGCCAGCAGCCTACCGACGGGGCTTTACGAGCAGTACTTC. The encoded protein is CASSLPTGLYEQYF.

This clonotype was seen repeatedly, ten times or more. The CDR3 DNA follows: TGCAGTGCTAGAGACCCCGGGGTGATCAACATTCAGTACTTC. It encodes CSARDPGVINIQYF. The chain recombines TRBV20-1 with TRBJ2-4; D might be TRBD2 (5 bases). The CDR3 has 14 amino acids. V dropped 0 bases and J dropped 7 bases, with 13 bases sitting between them. CDR1 DFQATT and CDR2 SNEGSKA come from the germline V gene (reference sequence).

This clonotype was recorded a few times. V gene TRBV12-3 or TRBV12-4 combines with J gene TRBJ1-2; a possible D gene is TRBD1 (6 bases). V lost 1 base and J 1 base, leaving 10 bases between the germline ends. The CDR3 contains 15 residues. The CDR3: CASSLEGTLNYGYTF. CDR3 sequence (DNA): TGTGCCAGCAGTTTAGAAGGGACACTTAACTATGGCTACACCTTC.

This clonotype showed up many times. The CDR3 loop is CASSLGNSYNEQFF. CDR3 in DNA: TGTGCCAGCAGCTTAGGAAACTCCTACAATGAGCAGTTCTTC. The chain links TRBV7-2 to TRBJ2-1; D is uncertain. V was clipped by 1 base and J by 0 bases, with 4 bases between them. This CDR3 region has 14 residues. Germline V gene sequence: CDR1 SGHTA, CDR2 FQGNSA.

To note about this clonotype: It may be a read error: a sequence one base away is much more abundant. The chain employs TRBV20-1 and TRBJ2-1; 10 bases agree with TRBD2. Per germline, CDR1 DFQATT and CDR2 SNEGSKA (reference sequence). The CDR3 extends over 14 amino acids. CDR3 region: CSAGYSGGSNERFF. CDR3 nucleotides: TGCAGTGCTGGGTATAGCGGGGGGTCCAATGAGCGGTTCTTC.

The sample holds many counts of this clonotype. The genes are TRBV25-1 and TRBJ2-1, with D possibly TRBD2 on 6 matching bases. This CDR3 spans 11 amino acids. Trimming removed 9 bases from V and 13 bases from J, with 16 bases in between. Germline CDR1 MGHDK, CDR2 SYGVNS. CDR3 nucleotide sequence: TGTGCCAGTGTGGGAGGCGGGGTTCAGTTCTTC. It yields the protein CASVGGGVQFF. Filled out from reference TRBV25-1 and TRBJ2-1, the complete variable domain reads EADIYQTPRYLVIGTGKKITLECSQTMGHDKMYWYQQDPGMELHLIHYSYGVNSTEKGDLSSESTVSRIRTEHFPLTLESARPSHTSQYLCASVGGGVQFFGPGTRLTVL.

The chain combines TRBV12-3 or TRBV12-4 with TRBJ2-6, with D unresolved. V lost 4 bases and J lost 0, with 10 bases in between. This CDR3 contains 16 residues. The DNA for the CDR3 is TGTGCCAGCAGTTCGACTTCTAACTCTGGGGCCAACGTCCTGACTTTC. Translation: CASSSTSNSGANVLTF.

Regarding this clonotype: Relative to the germline gene, one junction end is altered; a read error may explain this. DNA for the CDR3: TGCAGAGCTAATCCTAGCGGGAGTTGGGCAGATACGCAGTATTTT. This sequence encodes CRANPSGSWADTQYF. The gene calls are TRBV20-1 and TRBJ2-3, with 10 bases lining up with TRBD2. Germline CDR1 is DFQATT and CDR2 is SNEGSKA (reference sequence). This CDR3 has 15 residues.

Only a few counts were recorded for this clonotype. The junction departs from germline at one end; a sequencing error may be responsible. The chain combines TRBV27 with TRBJ1-5, with 7 bases matching TRBD1. The CDR3 is 14 residues long. CDR1 is MNHEY and CDR2 is SMNVEV in the germline V gene (reference sequence). CDR3 residues: CASSFAGGKEPQHF. The CDR3 DNA is TGCGCCAGCAGTTTTGCAGGGGGGAAGGAGCCCCAGCATTTT.

In its sample, this clonotype was seen a few times. CDR3: CASTQGAMNTGELFF. DNA for the CDR3: TGTGCCAGCACACAGGGGGCGATGAACACCGGGGAGCTGTTTTTT. V usage is TRBV12-3 or TRBV12-4 and J usage is TRBJ2-2; TRBD1 matches 9 bases. The CDR3 consists of 15 residues. J was trimmed by 1 base and V by 7 bases; bases with no gene match: 4.

This clonotype occurred a few times. A much bigger clone sits one base away, suggesting this may be a read error. The chain recombines TRBV28 with TRBJ2-5, with D possibly being TRBD2 (5 bases). Trimming stripped 5 bases from V and 0 bases from J, with 16 bases between. The CDR3 extends over 16 amino acids. Per germline, CDR1 MDHEN and CDR2 SYDVKM. Here the CDR3 DNA reads TGTGCCAGCAGTAGCATCGGATCCGGGGACCAAGAGACCCAGTACTTC. This gives the protein CASSSIGSGDQETQYF.

Turning to this clonotype: This clone may be a read error of a much larger clone one base away. The chain joins TRBV20-1 to TRBJ2-5; unclear D gene. V gave up 4 bases and J gave up 11 bases, with 26 bases separating them. The CDR3 spans 15 residues. The germline gives CDR1 DFQATT, CDR2 SNEGSKA (reference sequence). The CDR3 coding sequence is TGCAGTGCTAAGTGGCATGGTTCTTACTCTTCCAAGCAGTACTTC. This sequence encodes CSAKWHGSYSSKQYF.

This clonotype has a count of ten or more. The chain employs TRBV24-1 and TRBJ2-1; tentatively, D is TRBD1 or TRBD2 (6 bases each). Between the trimmed V and J ends, which lost 9 bases and 1 base, there was a span of 12 bases. The CDR3 sequence is 14 residues long. Germline assignment: CDR1 KGHDR and CDR2 SFDVKD. The CDR3 coding sequence is TGTGCCACCTCGAAAGGGGGGTCCTACAATGAGCAGTTCTTC. It is translated as CATSKGGSYNEQFF.